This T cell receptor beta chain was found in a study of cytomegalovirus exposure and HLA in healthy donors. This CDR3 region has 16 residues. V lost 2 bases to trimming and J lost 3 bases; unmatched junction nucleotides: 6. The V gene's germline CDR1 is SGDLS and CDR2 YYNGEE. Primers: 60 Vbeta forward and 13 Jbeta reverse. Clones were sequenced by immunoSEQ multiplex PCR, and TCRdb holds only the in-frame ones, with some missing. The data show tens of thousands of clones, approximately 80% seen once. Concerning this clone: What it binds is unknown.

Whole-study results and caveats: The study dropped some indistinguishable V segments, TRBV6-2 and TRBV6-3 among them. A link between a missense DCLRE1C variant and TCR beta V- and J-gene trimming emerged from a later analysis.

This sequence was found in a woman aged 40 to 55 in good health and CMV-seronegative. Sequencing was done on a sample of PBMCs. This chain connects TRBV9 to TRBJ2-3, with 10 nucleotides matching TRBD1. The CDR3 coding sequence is TGTGCCAGCAGCGTCTCCGGGACAGGGGCAACAGATACGCAGTATTTT. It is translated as CASSVSGTGATDTQYF.